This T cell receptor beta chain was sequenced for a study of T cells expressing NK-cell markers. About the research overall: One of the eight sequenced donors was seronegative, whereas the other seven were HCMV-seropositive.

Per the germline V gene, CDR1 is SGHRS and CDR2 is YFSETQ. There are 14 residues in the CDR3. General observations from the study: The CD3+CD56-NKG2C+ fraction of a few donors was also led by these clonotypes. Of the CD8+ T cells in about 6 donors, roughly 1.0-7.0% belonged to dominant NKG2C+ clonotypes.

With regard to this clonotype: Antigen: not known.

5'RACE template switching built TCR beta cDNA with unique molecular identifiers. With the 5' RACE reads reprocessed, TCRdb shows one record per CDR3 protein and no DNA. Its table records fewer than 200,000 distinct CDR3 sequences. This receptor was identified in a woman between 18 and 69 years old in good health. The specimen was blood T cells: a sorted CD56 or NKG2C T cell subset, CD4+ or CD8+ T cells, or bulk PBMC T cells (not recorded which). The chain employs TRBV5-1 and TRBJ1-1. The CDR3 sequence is CASSLGVVGTEAFF.